The present TCR beta chain was sequenced within a study of blood T cell repertoires in COVID-19. Produced via immunoSEQ multiplex PCR; TCRdb's table is partial and in-frame only. The data contain about 100,000 clones, around four fifths of them singletons. V was clipped by 2 bases and J by 9 bases, with 19 bases between them. CDR1 and CDR2 (germline): WNHNN, SYGVQD (reference sequence). The CDR3 extends over 15 amino acids. Sequencing was done on a sample of peripheral blood. This receptor was identified in a man in his 70s with active or convalescent COVID-19. The chain uses TRBV10-1 and TRBJ1-2, with D perhaps TRBD1 (5 bases). Written as DNA, the CDR3 is TGCGCCAGCAGTGAGCCACCCAAGGGGTTCCCCCGCTACACCTTC. As protein: CASSEPPKGFPRYTF.